A selection of T cell receptor beta chains follows, all from one sample in a study of T cells in Graves' hyperthyroidism and ophthalmopathy. TCRdb fed the multiplex PCR reads into MiXCR, producing one record per CDR3 protein. The sample shows about 610,000 distinct CDR3 sequences, roughly 14% of them seen only once. The sample consisted of blood. These receptors were collected from a woman aged 40 to 50 with Graves' ophthalmopathy. Both conserved end residues are part of each CDR3. Each record gives: D gene, V gene, J gene, clone size, CDR3 protein, CDR3 DNA. The D gene is left open where the match is weak. Some rows mark clone size as missing; the rest say once, few, many or name a class of expanded clone.

D gene: TRBD1; V gene: TRBV12-3/TRBV12-4; J gene: TRBJ1-2; clone size: .; CDR3 protein: CASSLGVDRENGYTF; CDR3 DNA: TGTGCCAGCAGTTTAGGAGTGGACAGGGAGAATGGCTACACCTTC
D gene: .; V gene: TRBV29-1; J gene: TRBJ2-7; clone size: many; CDR3 protein: CSVEDTVGRGVQYF; CDR3 DNA: TGCAGCGTTGAAGACACAGTTGGGAGAGGGGTGCAGTACTTC
D gene: .; V gene: TRBV29-1; J gene: TRBJ1-1; clone size: many; CDR3 protein: CSVESITEAFF; CDR3 DNA: TGCAGCGTTGAAAGTATCACTGAAGCTTTCTTT
D gene: .; V gene: TRBV10-3; J gene: TRBJ2-7; clone size: .; CDR3 protein: CAISAADDYEQYF; CDR3 DNA: TGTGCCATCAGTGCAGCGGACGACTACGAGCAGTACTTC
D gene: .; V gene: TRBV7-9; J gene: TRBJ2-5; clone size: .; CDR3 protein: CASSLGPSSGTQYF; CDR3 DNA: TGTGCCAGCAGCTTAGGGCCCAGCTCTGGGACCCAGTACTTC
D gene: .; V gene: TRBV11-2; J gene: TRBJ1-6; clone size: few; CDR3 protein: CASTTLPGDSPLHF; CDR3 DNA: TGTGCCAGCACCACGCTCCCAGGGGATTCACCCCTCCACTTT
D gene: .; V gene: TRBV20-1; J gene: TRBJ1-1; clone size: many; CDR3 protein: CSAREGNQNTEAFF; CDR3 DNA: TGCAGTGCTAGAGAAGGGAACCAGAACACTGAAGCTTTCTTT
D gene: .; V gene: TRBV20-1; J gene: TRBJ2-7; clone size: many; CDR3 protein: CSATDFSYEQYF; CDR3 DNA: TGCAGTGCTACGGACTTCTCCTACGAGCAGTACTTC
D gene: .; V gene: TRBV12-3/TRBV12-4; J gene: TRBJ1-1; clone size: few; CDR3 protein: CASSFRRGAEAFF; CDR3 DNA: TGTGCCAGCAGTTTTCGCAGGGGAGCCGAAGCTTTCTTT
D gene: TRBD2; V gene: TRBV11-2; J gene: TRBJ2-7; clone size: few; CDR3 protein: CAVAGRADPYEQYF; CDR3 DNA: TGTGCCGTAGCGGGCAGGGCCGATCCCTACGAGCAGTACTTC
D gene: .; V gene: TRBV27; J gene: TRBJ2-2; clone size: many; CDR3 protein: CASAFLTGVRELFF; CDR3 DNA: TGTGCCAGCGCCTTCCTTACGGGAGTCCGGGAGCTGTTTTTT
D gene: TRBD1; V gene: TRBV28; J gene: TRBJ2-6; clone size: many; CDR3 protein: CATGQAGANVLTF; CDR3 DNA: TGTGCCACTGGACAGGCTGGGGCCAACGTCCTGACTTTC
D gene: .; V gene: TRBV6-5; J gene: TRBJ1-1; clone size: many; CDR3 protein: CATSVTDVSKAFF; CDR3 DNA: TGTGCCACCAGCGTTACGGACGTCTCAAAAGCTTTCTTT
D gene: .; V gene: TRBV28; J gene: TRBJ1-1; clone size: many; CDR3 protein: CASSTPGRGAGTEAFF; CDR3 DNA: TGTGCCAGCAGTACCCCGGGGCGGGGGGCAGGCACTGAAGCTTTCTTT
D gene: .; V gene: TRBV28; J gene: TRBJ1-6; clone size: many; CDR3 protein: CASSFGDKALHF; CDR3 DNA: TGTGCCAGCAGTTTTGGGGACAAGGCCCTCCACTTT
D gene: TRBD2; V gene: TRBV6-5; J gene: TRBJ2-7; clone size: many; CDR3 protein: CASSYSMGGEYEQYF; CDR3 DNA: TGTGCCAGCAGTTACTCGATGGGGGGGGAATACGAGCAGTACTTC
D gene: .; V gene: TRBV7-8; J gene: TRBJ1-5; clone size: many; CDR3 protein: CASSQTRRGEWYSNQPQHF; CDR3 DNA: TGTGCCAGCAGCCAAACCCGCAGGGGCGAGTGGTATAGCAATCAGCCCCAGCATTTT
D gene: .; V gene: TRBV30; J gene: TRBJ1-1; clone size: .; CDR3 protein: CAWAPGAKDTEAFF; CDR3 DNA: TGTGCCTGGGCACCCGGGGCCAAGGACACTGAAGCTTTCTTT
D gene: TRBD1; V gene: TRBV2; J gene: TRBJ1-2; clone size: many; CDR3 protein: CAISISHRGEGYTF; CDR3 DNA: TGTGCCATCTCTATAAGTCACAGGGGAGAAGGCTACACCTTC
D gene: .; V gene: TRBV30; J gene: TRBJ1-2; clone size: many; CDR3 protein: CAWGRDTVVLYGYTF; CDR3 DNA: TGTGCCTGGGGAAGGGACACGGTCGTCCTCTATGGCTACACCTTC
D gene: .; V gene: TRBV30; J gene: TRBJ1-2; clone size: .; CDR3 protein: CAWSDGGGRNYGYTF; CDR3 DNA: TGTGCCTGGAGTGACGGGGGAGGACGTAACTATGGCTACACCTTC
D gene: TRBD2; V gene: TRBV6-2/TRBV6-3; J gene: TRBJ2-5; clone size: many; CDR3 protein: CASKFVPSGSQETQYF; CDR3 DNA: TGTGCCAGCAAGTTTGTGCCTAGCGGGAGCCAAGAGACCCAGTACTTC
D gene: .; V gene: TRBV30; J gene: TRBJ2-5; clone size: .; CDR3 protein: CAWSGQYQETQYF; CDR3 DNA: TGTGCCTGGAGTGGACAGTACCAAGAGACCCAGTACTTC
D gene: .; V gene: TRBV20-1; J gene: TRBJ1-2; clone size: .; CDR3 protein: CSARDSDIAVGGYTF; CDR3 DNA: TGCAGTGCTAGAGATTCTGACATCGCGGTGGGGGGCTACACCTTC